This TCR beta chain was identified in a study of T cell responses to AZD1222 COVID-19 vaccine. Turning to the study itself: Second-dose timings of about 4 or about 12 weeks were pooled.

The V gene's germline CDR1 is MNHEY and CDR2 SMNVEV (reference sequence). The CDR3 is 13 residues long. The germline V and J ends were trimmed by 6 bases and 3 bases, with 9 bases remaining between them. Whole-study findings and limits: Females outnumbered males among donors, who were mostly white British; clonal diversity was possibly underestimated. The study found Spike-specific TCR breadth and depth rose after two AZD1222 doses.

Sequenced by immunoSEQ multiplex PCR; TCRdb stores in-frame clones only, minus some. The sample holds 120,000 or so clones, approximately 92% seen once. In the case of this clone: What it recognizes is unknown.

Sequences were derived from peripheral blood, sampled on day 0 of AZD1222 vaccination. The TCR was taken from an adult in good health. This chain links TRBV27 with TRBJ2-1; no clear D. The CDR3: CASSQARYNEQFF. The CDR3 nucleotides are TGTGCCAGCAGCCAGGCCCGCTACAATGAGCAGTTCTTC.